The 31 T cell receptor beta chains listed next were all sequenced from one sample in a study of cytomegalovirus exposure and HLA in healthy donors. The PCR had 60 Vbeta and 13 Jbeta primers. Using immunoSEQ multiplex PCR, the repertoire was profiled, and TCRdb retains in-frame clones only, with some absent. The sample includes approximately 190,000 clones, over 65% of them seen just once. Sequencing was carried out using PBMCs. The source of these receptors is a woman younger than 45 in good health and CMV-seronegative.

J is TRBJ2-7 and V is TRBV7-2; a weak D match, TRBD1 (6 bases). Germline CDR1 SGHTA, CDR2 FQGNSA. This CDR3 comprises 13 residues. Trimming left V 1 base short and J 7 bases short, with 11 bases between. The CDR3 loop is CASSLGQGREQYF. CDR3 in DNA: TGTGCCAGCAGCTTAGGGCAGGGGCGGGAGCAGTACTTC. The full variable domain, rest sourced from reference TRBV7-2 and TRBJ2-7, is GAGVSQSPSNKVTEKGKDVELRCDPISGHTALYWYRQSLGQGLEFLIYFQGNSAPDKSGLPSDRFSAERTGGSVSTLTIQRTQQEDSAVYLCASSLGQGREQYFGPGTRLTVT.

The chain has TRBV6-6 and TRBJ2-7, with 9 bases fitting TRBD2. From germline, CDR1 is MNHNY and CDR2 SVGAGI (reference sequence). V was clipped by 8 bases and J by 0 bases; unmatched bases: 11. This CDR3 spans 16 amino acids. The CDR3 spells CASGTGREGRSYEQYF. Here the CDR3 DNA reads TGTGCCAGCGGGACGGGGCGGGAGGGCCGCTCCTACGAGCAGTACTTC.

This chain uses TRBV6-4 with TRBJ1-2; 10 bases agree with TRBD1. This CDR3 has 13 residues. Germline V gene sequence: CDR1 MRHNA, CDR2 SNTAGT. V lost 5 bases, J lost 7 bases, and 4 bases stayed unmatched. DNA of the CDR3: TGTGCCAGCAGTTGGACAGGGGGAGGTGGCTACACCTTC. Translated: CASSWTGGGGYTF.

V usage is TRBV19 and J usage is TRBJ2-5; 12 bases are a match to TRBD2. The CDR3 is 16 residues long. Per germline, CDR1 LNHDA and CDR2 SQIVND (reference sequence). Trimming cost V 3 bases and J 5 bases; bases outside gene matches: 7. CDR3: CASSIASGGAPETQYF. CDR3 bases: TGTGCCAGTAGTATCGCTAGCGGGGGGGCGCCTGAGACCCAGTACTTC.

This clone came up a few times. This chain joins TRBV11-3 and TRBJ2-2, with 10 bases lining up with TRBD2. This CDR3 has 16 amino acids. The V and J ends lost 1 base and 6 bases, in that order; junction bases with no gene match: 5. Germline V gene data show CDR1 as SGHNT and CDR2 as YENEEA. CDR3 DNA sequence: TGTGCCAGCAGCTTAGGATCTAGCGGGAGCTCCGGGGAGCTGTTTTTT. This gives the protein CASSLGSSGSSGELFF.

This clone has just a few counts. The V and J genes are TRBV5-1 and TRBJ1-1; 7 bases align to TRBD1. Germline values: CDR1 SGHRS, CDR2 YFSETQ. The CDR3 is made up of 15 amino acids. Unmatched junction bases numbered 14, after V lost 4 bases and J lost 8 bases. CDR3 sequence (DNA): TGCGCCAGCAGCACTCAGACAGGGCCAGAGGGGGAAGCTTTCTTT. Its translation is CASSTQTGPEGEAFF.

V gene TRBV7-8 combines with J gene TRBJ2-7; TRBD1 aligns across 9 bases. This CDR3 spans 15 amino acids. V lost 4 bases, J lost 7 bases, and 11 bases stayed unmatched. Germline V gives CDR1 SGHVS, CDR2 FQNEAQ. CDR3 region: CASSWSGTGPWEQYF. In DNA form, the CDR3 reads TGTGCCAGCAGCTGGTCCGGGACAGGGCCTTGGGAGCAGTACTTC.

This clone occurred once. This chain joins TRBV27 and TRBJ2-5, with 7 bases matching TRBD2. V lost 3 bases, J lost 3 bases, and 10 bases stayed unmatched. Germline CDR1 is MNHEY and CDR2 is SMNVEV (reference sequence). CDR3 length: 16 amino acids. CDR3 region: CASSFRPSGHEETQYF. The CDR3 DNA is TGTGCCAGCAGTTTCCGCCCTAGCGGACATGAAGAGACCCAGTACTTC.

The gene calls are TRBV7-9 and TRBJ1-2; 7 bases are shared with TRBD1. The CDR3 has 16 amino acids. J was trimmed by 8 bases and V by 2 bases; bases with no gene match: 14. In germline, CDR1 is SEHNR, CDR2 FQNEAQ (reference sequence). CDR3 protein: CASSLSSQGPGGGYTF. CDR3 in DNA: TGTGCCAGCAGCTTATCTTCACAGGGACCAGGGGGAGGCTACACCTTC.

The chain links TRBV7-2 to TRBJ1-4, with D possibly matching TRBD1 (6 bases). Deletions cut 4 bases from V and 7 bases from J, with 16 bases between. Germline V gene lookup returns CDR1 SGHTA and CDR2 FQGNSA. The CDR3 spans 15 residues. CDR3 region: CASSSGGGFAEKLFF. As DNA, the CDR3 is TGTGCCAGCAGCTCCGGGGGGGGCTTCGCTGAAAAACTGTTTTTT.

V usage is TRBV5-4 and J usage is TRBJ2-5; perhaps TRBD1 as D (6 bases). The V gene lost 1 base and the J gene lost 5 bases, with 12 bases spanning the gap. This CDR3 is 14 amino acids long. The V gene's germline CDR1 is SGHNT and CDR2 YYREEE (reference sequence). This CDR3 reads CASSLKQGGETQYF. The CDR3 DNA reads TGTGCCAGCAGCTTGAAACAGGGTGGCGAGACCCAGTACTTC.

CDR3 nucleotide sequence: TGTGCCAGCAGCTTTTCTCCCCACGAGCAGTACTTC. Translation: CASSFSPHEQYF. The chain joins TRBV7-8 to TRBJ2-7; D ambiguous. Germline V gives CDR1 SGHVS, CDR2 FQNEAQ. The germline V and J ends were trimmed by 3 bases and 5 bases, with 8 bases remaining between them. CDR3 length equals 12 residues. Full variable domain (rest looked up from reference TRBV7-8 and TRBJ2-7): GAGVSQSPRYKVAKRGQDVALRCDPISGHVSLFWYQQALGQGPEFLTYFQNEAQLDKSGLPSDRFFAERPEGSVSTLKIQRTQQEDSAVYLCASSFSPHEQYFGPGTRLTVT.

V is TRBV9 and J is TRBJ2-1; 9 bases align to TRBD2. CDR3 length: 16 residues. Germline lookup yields CDR1 SGDLS and CDR2 YYNGEE. Trimming removed 3 bases from V and 6 bases from J; junction bases left unmatched: 10. The CDR3 sequence is CASSGEGLAVGNEQFF. In DNA, the CDR3 is TGTGCCAGCAGCGGAGAGGGACTAGCAGTGGGCAATGAGCAGTTCTTC.

As for this clone: Other DNA sequences in the sample encode the same CDR3. The chain links TRBV30 to TRBJ1-4; tentative D call: TRBD1 (5 bases). The germline V gene encodes CDR1 GTSNPN and CDR2 SVGIG (reference sequence). Trimming shortened V by 2 bases and J by 12 bases, and 22 bases separated the two germline ends. There are 15 residues in the CDR3. The CDR3 protein is CAWSPGRVANWELFF. The CDR3 DNA sequence: TGTGCCTGGAGTCCAGGCAGGGTGGCCAATTGGGAACTGTTTTTT.

The chain uses TRBV11-1 and TRBJ2-7; TRBD1 matches 8 bases. Germline V lookup: CDR1 SGHAT, CDR2 FQDESV (reference sequence). This CDR3 has 14 amino acids. The ends lost 5 bases at V and 3 bases at J; junction bases unmatched: 6. The CDR3 DNA reads TGTGCCAGCAGCCTAACCGGGACAGGCTACGAGCAGTACTTC. This gives the protein CASSLTGTGYEQYF.

Notes on this clone: A read error may account for a junction end that differs from germline. The genes are TRBV6-5 and TRBJ1-2; D unclear. The germline CDR1 and CDR2 sequences are MNHEY and SVGAGI. This CDR3 is 12 amino acids long. The CDR3 is CASRYSAYGYTF. CDR3 coding DNA: TGTGCCAGCAGATACTCAGCTTATGGCTACACCTTC.

The V gene is TRBV5-8, the J gene TRBJ1-6; D remains unclear. CDR1 SGHTS and CDR2 YDEGEE come from the germline V gene. This CDR3 comprises 17 residues. The V end lost 7 bases, the J end lost 6 bases, and 23 bases lay between the germline ends. For the CDR3, the DNA is TGTGCCAGCGCCCGGCCCGACCCTAGGTCTATTAATTCACCCCTCCACTTT. It translates to CASARPDPRSINSPLHF.

This clone was observed a single time. J is TRBJ1-1 and V is TRBV4-1, with D possibly TRBD1 on 6 matching bases. Trimming took off 0 bases at V and 6 bases at J, with 20 bases between the two ends. Germline CDR1 MGHRA, CDR2 YSYEKL. The CDR3 has 17 residues. The CDR3 bases are TGCGCCAGCAGCCAAGAAAGGGGGACCCGACGGGGCGCTGAAGCTTTCTTT. Amino acid sequence: CASSQERGTRRGAEAFF.

The chain combines TRBV4-3 with TRBJ2-5; D is unclear. The germline V and J ends were trimmed by 1 base and 4 bases, with 7 bases remaining between them. The germline CDR1 and CDR2 sequences are LGHNA and YSLEER. The CDR3 is made up of 13 amino acids. This chain's CDR3 is CASSQVHGETQYF. CDR3 sequence (DNA): TGCGCCAGCAGCCAAGTCCACGGAGAGACCCAGTACTTC.

This clone was seen a few times. This chain connects TRBV6-6 to TRBJ1-1; perhaps TRBD1 as D (5 bases). Looked up from germline, CDR1 is MNHNY and CDR2 is SVGAGI (reference sequence). The CDR3 spans 15 residues. Trimming took 1 base from V and 4 from J, leaving 13 bases between them. In DNA form, the CDR3 reads TGTGCCAGCAGTTACTTTGCAGGGAGGGGCACTGAAGCTTTCTTT. Its translation: CASSYFAGRGTEAFF.

The rearrangement joins TRBV30 to TRBJ2-7, with TRBD2 identical over 11 bases. Trimming at V came to 0 bases and at J to 5 bases, leaving 6 bases not matched to a gene. CDR1 and CDR2 from the germline V gene are GTSNPN and SVGIG (reference sequence). This CDR3 comprises 15 residues. CDR3 DNA: TGTGCCTGGAGTGTAAGTTTACTAGCGGGAGACGAGCAGTACTTC. This codes for CAWSVSLLAGDEQYF.

This clone turned up a few times. The rearrangement joins TRBV18 to TRBJ1-2; the D gene is possibly TRBD1 (6 bases). V was trimmed by 3 bases and J by 4 bases, leaving 15 bases between them. The length of the CDR3 is 15 residues. CDR1 is KGHSH and CDR2 is LQKENI in the germline V gene. The CDR3 nucleotides are TGTGCCAGCTCACCCGCGCAGGGGAGGGGCTATGGCTACACCTTC. Its translation is CASSPAQGRGYGYTF.

The V gene is TRBV4-1, the J gene TRBJ2-3; D might be TRBD1 (5 bases). Germline V gene data show CDR1 as MGHRA and CDR2 as YSYEKL. CDR3 length: 16 residues. V gave up 1 base and J gave up 5 bases, with 16 bases separating them. This CDR3 reads CASSQVGQPRQDTQYF. In DNA, the CDR3 is TGCGCCAGCAGCCAAGTAGGACAACCCCGACAAGATACGCAGTATTTT.

Of note for this clone: At one end the junction does not follow the germline gene, possibly because of a read error. Other DNA variants within this sample encode the same CDR3. V is TRBV11-2 and J is TRBJ2-7; D is uncertain. The germline gives CDR1 SGHAT, CDR2 FQNNGV. The CDR3 runs to 12 residues. CDR3 DNA sequence: TGTGCCAGCAGCTTATTTTACTACGAGCAGTATTTC. Its translation is CASSLFYYEQYF.

The rearrangement joins TRBV6-5 to TRBJ2-1; D unresolved. V lost 1 base and J 6 bases, leaving 7 bases between the germline ends. Germline V gives CDR1 MNHEY, CDR2 SVGAGI. This CDR3 has 13 residues. The CDR3 reads CASSYLESNEQFF. The CDR3 DNA sequence: TGTGCCAGCAGTTACTTGGAGAGCAATGAGCAGTTCTTC.

The rearrangement uses TRBV5-4 and TRBJ2-7; 8 bases agree with TRBD1. V shed 5 bases and J 2 bases; nucleotides not matched to a gene: 6. The CDR3 is 14 amino acids. Germline V lookup: CDR1 SGHNT, CDR2 YYREEE (reference sequence). The DNA for the CDR3 is TGTGCCAGCAGTAGGACAGGGCCAGCCTACGAGCAGTACTTC. It encodes CASSRTGPAYEQYF.

The chain has TRBV7-2 and TRBJ1-4, with unresolved D. V shed 1 base and J shed 0 bases, with 6 bases lying between them. The CDR3 totals 15 residues. The germline V gene encodes CDR1 SGHTA and CDR2 FQGNSA. CDR3 in amino acids: CASSLDVATNEKLFF. In DNA form, the CDR3 reads TGTGCCAGCAGCTTAGACGTAGCAACTAATGAAAAACTGTTTTTT.

This clone has more than one count but fewer than ten. The chain recombines TRBV6-1 with TRBJ1-2; a weak D match, TRBD1 (5 bases). Germline assignment: CDR1 MNHNS and CDR2 SASEGT. Trimming stripped 4 bases from V and 5 bases from J, with 14 bases between. This CDR3 is 14 amino acids long. CDR3 sequence (DNA): TGTGCCAGCAGTGCCCCGGGACTGATATATGGCTACACCTTC. Its protein is CASSAPGLIYGYTF.

The chain has TRBV2 and TRBJ2-1; perhaps TRBD1 as D (5 bases). This CDR3 has 14 amino acids. Trimming stripped 10 bases from V and 10 bases from J, with 23 bases between. CDR1 SNHLY and CDR2 FYNNEI come from the germline V gene. Here the CDR3 DNA reads TGTGCCACCGAACTTCGGACACGGCGGCAGGAGCAGTTCTTC. This translates into CATELRTRRQEQFF.

The chain carries TRBV4-2 and TRBJ2-7; possible D gene TRBD2, 6 bases. The ends were cut back, 5 bases at V and 4 bases at J, with 15 bases in the middle. The V gene's germline CDR1 is LGHNA and CDR2 YNFKEQ. CDR3 length equals 14 residues. DNA of the CDR3: TGTGCCAGCAGCGAAACTAGCAAGGGGTACGAGCAGTACTTC. It encodes CASSETSKGYEQYF.

J is TRBJ2-7 and V is TRBV2; 8 positions match TRBD1. Looked up from germline, CDR1 is SNHLY and CDR2 is FYNNEI. There are 16 residues in the CDR3. J lost 3 bases, V lost 3 bases, and 10 bases had no gene match. CDR3 nucleotides: TGTGCCAGCAGTGATCAGCGCGGACAGGGAGTCTACGAGCAGTACTTC. Translation: CASSDQRGQGVYEQYF. The full variable domain, rest sourced from reference TRBV2 and TRBJ2-7, is EPEVTQTPSHQVTQMGQEVILRCVPISNHLYFYWYRQILGQKVEFLVSFYNNEISEKSEIFDDQFSVERPDGSNFTLKIRSTKLEDSAMYFCASSDQRGQGVYEQYFGPGTRLTVT.